This T cell receptor (beta chain) came from a study of blood T cell repertoires in COVID-19. This CDR3 contains 15 residues. The germline V gene has CDR1 LNHDA and CDR2 SQIVND (reference sequence). The V end was cut by 4 bases, the J end by 0 bases, with 12 bases between. Assay: immunoSEQ multiplex PCR; the TCRdb copy retains only in-frame clones and omits some. The data show 200,000 to 250,000 clones, approximately 80% seen once. Sequencing was carried out using peripheral blood. The rearrangement joins TRBV19 to TRBJ1-1; D call uncertain. The source is a human donor in a cohort sampled during active COVID-19. The CDR3 reads CASSTPRQVNTEAFF. Here the CDR3 DNA reads TGTGCCAGTAGTACCCCTCGGCAGGTGAACACTGAAGCTTTCTTT.